This T cell receptor (beta chain) was found in a study of T-cell reconstitution after alpha-beta-depleted transplantation in children. Notes on the study in general: The origin of high day-60 TCRbeta diversity in some patients lay in surviving recipient T cells and thymic progenitors.

This clonotype was counted at least ten times. What it binds is unknown. Researchers prepared the TCRbeta library using unique molecular identifiers, the study reports. TCRdb independently ran MiXCR on the PCR reads; one entry per CDR3 protein. The table shows about 100,000 distinct CDR3 sequences, with around 6% occurring only once. The ends lost 6 bases at V and 2 bases at J; junction bases unmatched: 8. The CDR3 is made up of 16 amino acids. The receptor comes from a female patient aged 2-10 years who had a stem cell transplant for Fanconi anemia, so the T cells may come from the graft donor. This specimen consisted of PBMCs, mostly from graft donor cells, obtained 60 days after TCRalphabeta/CD19-depleted stem cell transplant. The genes are TRBV12-3 or TRBV12-4 and TRBJ1-5; 9 positions match TRBD1. The CDR3 DNA sequence: TGTGCCAGCAGCTCAAAGGACAGGGGTCGCAATCAGCCCCAGCATTTT. It specifies CASSSKDRGRNQPQHF.